The rows below give T cell receptor beta chains drawn from one sample of a study of shared clonotypes between healthy human individuals. Assay used: immunoSEQ multiplex PCR; TCRdb lists only in-frame clones, some missing. The repertoire has about 2.2 million clones, approximately 94% of them found once; the top ten carry 1.5% to 2%. Sequencing input: naive CD8+ T cells from PBMCs. The receptors stem from a man aged 18 to 30 in good health. Some clones in this sample may be carry-over from other donors' samples. The CDR3 runs from the conserved cysteine through the conserved F or W. Clone size is shown for a subset of rows, as once, few, many or a class of expanded clone.

CASSPQLGGPYEQYF,-,-,TRBV7-9
CATSREGNPDYGYTF,few,TRBJ1-2,TRBV15
CASSVIGATGQETQYF,-,TRBJ2-5,TRBV9
CASTMGGGITEAFF,-,TRBJ1-1,TRBV19
CASSAGTGKQETQYF,-,TRBJ2-5,TRBV28
CASAASGQAFF,-,TRBJ1-1,TRBV25-1
CASSGLAVGVNTGELFF,-,TRBJ2-2,TRBV7-9
CASSPSGQGASYEQYF,-,TRBJ2-7,TRBV27
CASSRPRETQYF,-,TRBJ2-5,TRBV19
CASSQVEGIVEKLFF,-,TRBJ1-4,TRBV4-1
CASSSSGTYNEQFF,-,TRBJ2-1,TRBV7-9